One sample yielded the 7 T cell receptor beta chains listed below, sequenced in a study of cytomegalovirus exposure and HLA in healthy donors. The PCR used 60 Vbeta and 13 Jbeta primers. Assay used: immunoSEQ multiplex PCR; TCRdb lists only in-frame clones, some missing. The profile covers over 50,000 clones, with approximately 80% appearing a single time and over 1.5% taken by the ten largest. The material sequenced was PBMCs. The receptors shown here come from a man aged 35-49 years in good health and CMV-seronegative.

In its sample, this clone was seen once. The V call is TRBV11-2, the J call TRBJ1-2, with TRBD1 as a possible D gene (6 bases). The V and J ends lost 4 bases and 5 bases respectively, with 11 bases between them. The CDR3 is 13 residues long. Looked up from germline, CDR1 is SGHAT and CDR2 is FQNNGV. CDR3 sequence reads: CASSSTGQYGYTF. In DNA, the CDR3 is TGTGCCAGCAGCTCAACAGGACAGTATGGCTACACCTTC.

V usage is TRBV5-6 and J usage is TRBJ2-5, with D tentatively TRBD2 (5 bases). Trimming took off 4 bases at V and 2 bases at J, with 15 bases between the two ends. Germline lookup yields CDR1 SGHDT and CDR2 YYEEEE. The length of the CDR3 is 15 residues. CDR3 residues: CASSTLAGHQETQYF. The DNA for the CDR3 is TGTGCCAGCAGCACGCTCGCGGGTCATCAAGAGACCCAGTACTTC.

V usage is TRBV21-1 and J usage is TRBJ2-7; the D call in the table, TRBD2, was not verified against the DNA. TRBV21-1 is given as a pseudogene. This CDR3 has 17 amino acids. The CDR3 DNA follows: TGTGCCAGCAGCAAAGTATTGCCTAGCGGGATCTCCTACGAGCAGTACGTC. Amino acids: CASSKVLPSGISYEQYV.

The J gene is TRBJ2-5, the V gene TRBV5-8, with unresolved D. CDR3 size: 11 residues. Trimming pared 5 bases from V and 2 bases from J, leaving 4 bases between. Germline V gene data show CDR1 as SGHTS and CDR2 as YDEGEE. The DNA for the CDR3 is TGTGCCAGCAGTCAACAAGAGACCCAGTACTTC. It yields the protein CASSQQETQYF. Using reference TRBV5-8 and TRBJ2-5 for the parts outside the CDR3, the full variable domain is EAGVTQSPTHLIKTRGQQATLRCSPISGHTSVYWYQQALGLGLQFLLWYDEGEERNRGNFPPRFSGRQFPNYSSELNVNALELEDSALYLCASSQQETQYFGPGTRLLVL.

The V and J genes are TRBV5-4 and TRBJ1-2; a weak D match, TRBD1 (5 bases). The CDR3 runs to 13 residues. Looked up from germline, CDR1 is SGHNT and CDR2 is YYREEE (reference sequence). The V end lost 6 bases, the J end lost 8 bases, and 17 bases lay between the germline ends. The CDR3 sequence: CASTIKGRGGYTF. DNA for the CDR3: TGTGCCAGCACCATTAAGGGGAGGGGAGGCTACACCTTC.

The chain employs TRBV2 and TRBJ2-7, with TRBD1 matching over 11 bases. Losses at the gene ends were 7 bases for V and 3 bases for J; bases not matched to a gene: 8. Per germline, CDR1 SNHLY and CDR2 FYNNEI. CDR3 length: 15 residues. Here the CDR3 reads CASNPDRGQYYEQYF. CDR3 sequence (DNA): TGTGCCAGCAACCCGGACAGGGGGCAGTACTACGAGCAGTACTTC.

This rearrangement joins TRBV27 to TRBJ2-1; 8 bases fit TRBD1. The CDR3 runs to 18 residues. The germline gives CDR1 MNHEY, CDR2 SMNVEV (reference sequence). J gave up 2 bases and V 2 bases, and 11 bases lay outside the gene matches. CDR3 DNA: TGTGCCAGCAGTTTAAGGGTTACAGGGACAGGACCCTACAATGAGCAGTTCTTC. Amino acid sequence: CASSLRVTGTGPYNEQFF.